This passage covers 25 T cell receptor beta chains from one sample sequenced in a study of T cells in Graves' hyperthyroidism and ophthalmopathy. It was RNA transcripts that yielded the amplified TCR beta CDR3 regions. HTBI primers were the set used in a first-round RT-PCR of the TCR CDR3. TCRdb recomputed calls from the multiplex PCR reads with MiXCR, one row per CDR3 protein. This sample carries under 450,000 distinct CDR3 sequences, about 18% of them seen once, and the ten largest clones take approximately 30%. The specimen sequenced was blood. The source of these receptors is a woman between 25 and 40 years old with Graves' hyperthyroidism that later progressed to Graves' ophthalmopathy.

V usage is TRBV6-1 and J usage is TRBJ2-3; the D gene is possibly TRBD2 (5 bases). The germline CDR1 and CDR2 sequences are MNHNS and SASEGT. The V end lost 7 bases, the J end lost 4 bases, and 15 bases lay between the germline ends. The CDR3 extends over 14 amino acids. The CDR3 DNA sequence: TGTGCCAGCATTCCCGGAGGCAGCCCAGATACGCAGTATTTT. This codes for CASIPGGSPDTQYF.

This chain links TRBV24-1 with TRBJ2-7, with 10 positions matching TRBD2. Looked up from germline, CDR1 is KGHDR and CDR2 is SFDVKD. This CDR3 comprises 16 residues. V lost 0 bases to trimming and J lost 4 bases; unmatched junction nucleotides: 5. The CDR3 DNA reads as TGTGCCACCAGTGATTTGTTGCCTAGCGGGAGTTACGAGCAGTACTTC. This sequence encodes CATSDLLPSGSYEQYF.

A few counts support this clonotype. The rearrangement uses TRBV9 and TRBJ1-1; D unclear. CDR1 and CDR2 from the germline V gene are SGDLS and YYNGEE. V was cut by 3 bases and J by 0 bases, with 9 bases left in between. This CDR3 region has 14 residues. The CDR3 spells CASSGTALNTEAFF. The DNA for the CDR3 is TGTGCCAGCAGCGGAACAGCTCTGAACACTGAAGCTTTCTTT.

Ten or more counts support this clonotype. The chain uses TRBV10-3 and TRBJ1-5; TRBD1 agrees at 8 bases. V lost 5 bases to trimming and J lost 3 bases; unmatched junction nucleotides: 6. The CDR3 consists of 15 residues. CDR1 ENHRY and CDR2 SYGVKD come from the germline V gene. The CDR3 region has the DNA TGTGCCATCAGTCGGACAGGGTCTACCAATCAGCCCCAGCATTTT. Translating gives CAISRTGSTNQPQHF.

As for this clonotype: A much larger clone differs by one base, so this may be a read error. The CDR3 sequence: CSARVVPYTDTQHF. DNA for the CDR3: TGCAGTGCTAGAGTTGTCCCCTACACAGATACGCAGCATTTT. The V gene is TRBV20-1, the J gene TRBJ2-3, with D unresolved. The J call may be in error: the DNA end matches TRBJ1-5 better. This CDR3 is 14 amino acids long. Germline values: CDR1 DFQATT, CDR2 SNEGSKA (reference sequence).

This clonotype has ten or more counts. The rearrangement uses TRBV20-1 and TRBJ2-3; maybe TRBD2 (5 bases). The CDR3 runs 14 residues. Trimming removed 5 bases at V and 4 bases at J, with 16 bases between. Germline-derived CDR1 and CDR2 are DFQATT and SNEGSKA (reference sequence). CDR3 protein: CSAAPFLAADTQYF. The CDR3 DNA follows: TGCAGTGCTGCCCCTTTCCTAGCAGCAGATACGCAGTATTTT.

Ten or more counts support this clonotype. The CDR3 spells CASSLRGRTAFPTQYF. The CDR3 bases are TGTGCCAGCAGCTTAAGGGGACGGACCGCTTTTCCTACGCAGTATTTT. The chain is built from TRBV7-2 and TRBJ2-3; D may correspond to TRBD1 or TRBD2 (5 bases each). CDR3 length: 16 residues. V shed 2 bases and J shed 8 bases, with 20 bases lying between them. Germline-derived CDR1 and CDR2 are SGHTA and FQGNSA.

CDR3 in DNA: TGTGCCAGCAGCTTGCGGGGACTATTGTACGAGCAGTACTTC. Its protein product is CASSLRGLLYEQYF. The chain combines TRBV5-6 with TRBJ2-7, with 7 bases that match TRBD2. The germline gives CDR1 SGHDT, CDR2 YYEEEE. V shed 1 base, J shed 4 bases, and the junction held 5 bases outside the gene matches. This CDR3 has 14 residues.

The chain employs TRBV11-2 and TRBJ2-1, with 12 bases identical to TRBD2. The germline CDR1 and CDR2 sequences are SGHAT and FQNNGV. This CDR3 spans 18 amino acids. Unmatched junction bases numbered 12, after V lost 1 base and J lost 8 bases. For the CDR3, the DNA is TGTGCCAGCAGCTTAGGCCGAAGGACTAGCGGGATCTCTCATGAGCAGTTCTTC. Protein: CASSLGRRTSGISHEQFF.

The V call is TRBV6-2 or TRBV6-3, the J call TRBJ2-3; D perhaps matches TRBD2 (7 bases). The CDR3 is 17 amino acids. Per germline, CDR1 MNHEY and CDR2 SVGEGT. V lost 0 bases to trimming and J lost 3 bases, with 16 bases between them. DNA of the CDR3: TGTGCCAGCAGTTACTCGATTTGGGGGGGCGGGACAGATACGCAGTATTTT. It yields the protein CASSYSIWGGGTDTQYF.

This clonotype was seen ten or more times. The V and J genes are TRBV7-9 and TRBJ1-1; 7 bases fit TRBD1. Unmatched junction bases numbered 7, after V lost 2 bases and J lost 4 bases. CDR3 length: 15 amino acids. Germline lookup yields CDR1 SEHNR and CDR2 FQNEAQ (reference sequence). The CDR3 sequence is CASSLFTGVSTEAFF. CDR3 in DNA: TGTGCCAGCAGCTTATTCACAGGGGTATCCACTGAAGCTTTCTTT.

Ten or more counts support this clonotype. The V gene is TRBV4-2, the J gene TRBJ1-1; 12 nucleotides match TRBD1. Germline V CDR1 and CDR2: LGHNA, YNFKEQ. V was clipped by 4 bases and J by 4 bases; unmatched bases: 7. The CDR3 covers 16 residues. This CDR3 is CASSLGQGALGTEAFF. CDR3 nucleotides: TGTGCCAGCAGCCTGGGACAGGGGGCTCTAGGCACTGAAGCTTTCTTT.

The sample holds a few counts of this clonotype. The V and J genes are TRBV19 and TRBJ1-5, with unresolved D. The V and J ends lost 5 bases and 5 bases respectively, with 13 bases between them. This CDR3 is 14 amino acids long. Germline CDR1 reads LNHDA; CDR2 reads SQIVND (reference sequence). CDR3 DNA sequence: TGTGCCAGTAGTTTAACCGGCCCCCATCAGCCCCAGCATTTT. Its protein is CASSLTGPHQPQHF. The entire variable domain, with the rest obtained from reference TRBV19 and TRBJ1-5, is as follows: DGGITQSPKYLFRKEGQNVTLSCEQNLNHDAMYWYRQDPGQGLRLIYYSQIVNDFQKGDIAEGYSVSREKKESFPLTVTSAQKNPTAFYLCASSLTGPHQPQHFGDGTRLSIL.

This clonotype showed up many times. The V gene is TRBV20-1, the J gene TRBJ1-2, with D possibly matching TRBD1 (5 bases). This CDR3 region has 11 residues. Trimming left V 3 bases short and J 4 bases short, with 6 bases between. Per germline, CDR1 DFQATT and CDR2 SNEGSKA (reference sequence). DNA for the CDR3: TGCAGTGCTAGGCAGGGCTATGGCTACACCTTC. Its protein product is CSARQGYGYTF.

Many counts were recorded for this clonotype. V usage is TRBV27 and J usage is TRBJ2-7, with a weak D call TRBD1 (6 bases). The CDR3 loop spans 13 amino acids. The V gene lost 4 bases and the J gene lost 4 bases, with 11 bases spanning the gap. Germline values: CDR1 MNHEY, CDR2 SMNVEV (reference sequence). The CDR3 is CASSSTGRYEQYF. The DNA for the CDR3 is TGTGCCAGCAGTTCAACAGGGAGATACGAGCAGTACTTC.

This clonotype was detected many times. The chain combines TRBV6-2 or TRBV6-3 with TRBJ2-7; 9 bases are shared with TRBD1. Trimming removed 7 bases from V and 6 bases from J; junction bases left unmatched: 13. This CDR3 has 15 residues. In germline, CDR1 is MNHEY, CDR2 SVGEGT. This CDR3 reads CASTDRGTETFEQYF. In DNA, the CDR3 is TGTGCCAGCACTGACAGGGGGACCGAGACGTTCGAGCAGTACTTC.

At least ten counts were recorded for this clonotype. The chain couples TRBV7-9 to TRBJ2-5; 7 bases match TRBD1. The CDR3 has 15 amino acids. Looked up from germline, CDR1 is SEHNR and CDR2 is FQNEAQ (reference sequence). V dropped 4 bases and J dropped 2; count of bases not matched to a gene: 7. The CDR3: CASSSSGTAQETQYF. CDR3 in DNA: TGTGCCAGCAGCTCCTCCGGGACAGCACAAGAGACCCAGTACTTC.

V and J are TRBV20-1 and TRBJ2-7; 8 positions match TRBD1. Germline CDR1 is DFQATT and CDR2 is SNEGSKA (reference sequence). This CDR3 is 13 amino acids long. Germline trimming cut 1 base from V and 7 bases from J; bases unmatched to any gene: 6. The CDR3 protein is CSARGTGPGEQYF. Here the CDR3 DNA reads TGCAGTGCTAGAGGGACAGGGCCGGGGGAGCAGTACTTC.

This clonotype has ten or more counts. The chain links TRBV6-1 to TRBJ2-7; D is undetermined. V was shortened by 5 bases and J by 6 bases, with 17 bases between the two germline ends. Germline-derived CDR1 and CDR2 are MNHNS and SASEGT. This CDR3 is 14 amino acids long. The CDR3 loop is CASSKRRGRGEQYF. In DNA form, the CDR3 reads TGTGCCAGCAGTAAACGACGCGGTCGTGGCGAGCAGTACTTC.

This clonotype was found a few times. The chain combines TRBV6-1 with TRBJ2-1, with 10 nucleotides matching TRBD2. The CDR3 is made up of 15 amino acids. V lost 6 bases and J lost 7; bases outside the gene matches: 9. Per germline, CDR1 MNHNS and CDR2 SASEGT. The CDR3 DNA reads TGTGCCAGCAGGAGGGGGCTAGCGGGAGTAAATGAGCAGTTCTTC. Translating it yields CASRRGLAGVNEQFF.

Only a few counts were recorded for this clonotype. The rearrangement uses TRBV6-1 and TRBJ1-2; 7 nucleotides line up with TRBD1. There are 12 residues in the CDR3. Germline values: CDR1 MNHNS, CDR2 SASEGT. With 5 bases clipped from V and 3 bases from J, the junction kept 0 bases outside the gene matches. CDR3 nucleotides: TGTGCCAGCAGTCAGGGGGACTATGGCTACACCTTC. Translating it yields CASSQGDYGYTF.

The gene calls are TRBV7-9 and TRBJ1-2, with TRBD1 matching over 9 bases. Germline V gene lookup returns CDR1 SEHNR and CDR2 FQNEAQ (reference sequence). This CDR3 is built from 16 residues. V shed 4 bases and J 0 bases; nucleotides not matched to a gene: 6. CDR3 sequence: CASSWRTGEANYGYTF. CDR3 bases: TGTGCCAGCAGCTGGCGGACAGGGGAGGCTAACTATGGCTACACCTTC.

The table lists this clonotype with many counts. V and J are TRBV7-9 and TRBJ2-1; D might be TRBD2 (6 bases). V was pared by 6 bases and J by 7 bases, with 28 bases between. The V gene's germline CDR1 is SEHNR and CDR2 FQNEAQ (reference sequence). The CDR3 length is 18 residues. CDR3 sequence reads: CASSPGSGTGVSRNEQFF. The CDR3 DNA sequence: TGTGCCAGCAGTCCTGGCTCCGGGACGGGGGTATCGAGGAATGAGCAGTTCTTC. Full variable domain (rest looked up from reference TRBV7-9 and TRBJ2-1): DTGVSQNPRHKITKRGQNVTFRCDPISEHNRLYWYRQTLGQGPEFLTYFQNEAQLEKSRLLSDRFSAERPKGSFSTLEIQRTEQGDSAMYLCASSPGSGTGVSRNEQFFGPGTRLTVL.

Only a few counts were recorded for this clonotype. V and J are TRBV20-1 and TRBJ1-1; D is undetermined. This CDR3 spans 14 amino acids. CDR1 is DFQATT and CDR2 is SNEGSKA in the germline V gene (reference sequence). Trimming pared 5 bases from V and 0 bases from J, leaving 13 bases between. The DNA of the CDR3 is TGCAGTGCTCGAAGAGGTGGCATGAACACTGAAGCTTTCTTT. This encodes CSARRGGMNTEAFF.

This chain connects TRBV7-9 to TRBJ1-4; D not resolved. Trimming shortened V by 7 bases and J by 0 bases, and 12 bases separated the two germline ends. This CDR3 contains 15 residues. Germline loops: CDR1 SEHNR, CDR2 FQNEAQ (reference sequence). The CDR3 DNA follows: TGTGCCAGCATCCCTGAGAGGGCAACTAATGAAAAACTGTTTTTT. It yields the protein CASIPERATNEKLFF.